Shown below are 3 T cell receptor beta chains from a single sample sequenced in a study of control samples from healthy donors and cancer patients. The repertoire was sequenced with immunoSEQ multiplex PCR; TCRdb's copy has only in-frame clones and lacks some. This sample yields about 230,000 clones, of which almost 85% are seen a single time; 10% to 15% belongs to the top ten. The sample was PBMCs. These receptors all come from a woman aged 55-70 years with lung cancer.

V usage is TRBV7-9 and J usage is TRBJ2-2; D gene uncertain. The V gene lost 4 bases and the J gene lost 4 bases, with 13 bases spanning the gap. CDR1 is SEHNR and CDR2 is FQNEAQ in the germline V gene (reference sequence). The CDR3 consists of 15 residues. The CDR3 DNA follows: TGTGCCAGCAGCTCACCTATGTTAGTCACCGGGGAGCTGTTTTTT. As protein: CASSSPMLVTGELFF.

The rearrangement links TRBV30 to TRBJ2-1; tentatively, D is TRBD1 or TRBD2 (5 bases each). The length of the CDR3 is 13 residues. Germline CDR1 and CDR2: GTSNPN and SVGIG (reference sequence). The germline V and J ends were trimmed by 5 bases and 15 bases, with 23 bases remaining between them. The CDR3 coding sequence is TGTGCCTGGGACCCCCCCCCGGGACCAACCCCGTTCTTC. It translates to CAWDPPPGPTPFF.

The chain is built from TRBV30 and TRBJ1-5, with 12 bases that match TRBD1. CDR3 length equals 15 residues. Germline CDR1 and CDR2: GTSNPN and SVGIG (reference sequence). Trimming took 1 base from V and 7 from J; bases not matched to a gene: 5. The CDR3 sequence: CAWSAGTGGRQPQHF. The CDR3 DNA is TGTGCCTGGAGTGCCGGGACAGGGGGCAGGCAGCCCCAGCATTTT.